Below are 17 T cell receptor beta chains sequenced from a single sample in a study of cytomegalovirus exposure and HLA in healthy donors (dated by TCRdb to 2017 to 2019). The library was made by the immunoSEQ multiplex PCR assay. The multiplex PCR relied on a mix of 60 forward primers for TCR Vbeta segments and 13 reverse primers for TCR Jbeta segments. TCRdb retrieved this table from immuneACCESS and kept in-frame rearrangements only. Not all clones are present; in checked studies, unresolved V genes account for under half, and no reason is known for the remainder. This sample has approximately 100,000 clones in its table, and around three quarters of those were observed once. 6.5% to 8.5% of the sample is held by the ten biggest clonotypes. The material sequenced was PBMCs. The receptors stem from a human donor in good health.

This rearrangement joins TRBV5-1 to TRBJ1-2, with 7 bases identical to TRBD1. The junction had 14 bases not matched to a gene; V was cut back by 6 bases and J by 6 bases. The V gene's germline CDR1 is SGHRS and CDR2 YFSETQ. This CDR3 contains 15 residues. CDR3 coding DNA: TGCGCCAGCAACCAGGCGGGCAGGGGGGTCGATGGCTACACCTTC. Protein: CASNQAGRGVDGYTF. The entire variable domain, with the rest obtained from reference TRBV5-1 and TRBJ1-2, is as follows: KAGVTQTPRYLIKTRGQQVTLSCSPISGHRSVSWYQQTPGQGLQFLFEYFSETQRNKGNFPGRFSGRQFSNSRSEMNVSTLELGDSALYLCASNQAGRGVDGYTFGSGTRLTVV.

The chain is built from TRBV11-2 and TRBJ1-5, with 7 bases identical to TRBD1. Per the germline V gene, CDR1 is SGHAT and CDR2 is FQNNGV. V trimming: 5 bases; J trimming: 7 bases; junction bases outside the gene matches: 11. The CDR3 is 15 amino acids. The CDR3 loop reads CASSQGSTGRQPQHF. The CDR3 nucleotides are TGTGCCAGCAGCCAAGGCTCGACAGGGAGGCAGCCCCAGCATTTT.

In this sample, this clone turned up a few times. The gene calls are TRBV14 and TRBJ2-2; TRBD1 might be the D (6 bases). This CDR3 is 15 amino acids long. Trimming took 2 bases from V and 7 from J, leaving 14 bases between them. Germline V gives CDR1 SGHDN, CDR2 FVKESK. CDR3 nucleotide sequence: TGTGCCAGCAGCCAAAGATCGGCAGGGGTCGGGGAGCTGTTTTTT. Protein: CASSQRSAGVGELFF.

The chain uses TRBV27 and TRBJ1-5, with 12 bases aligning to TRBD1. J was trimmed by 6 bases and V by 2 bases; bases with no gene match: 5. Germline CDR1 reads MNHEY; CDR2 reads SMNVEV (reference sequence). The CDR3 is 16 residues long. The CDR3: CASSLRGTGGVQPQHF. CDR3 nucleotide sequence: TGTGCCAGCAGTTTAAGGGGGACAGGGGGCGTTCAGCCCCAGCATTTT.

This clone was observed a few times. The J gene is TRBJ1-1, the V gene TRBV5-1, with 8 bases that match TRBD1. The CDR3 spans 18 residues. CDR1 is SGHRS, CDR2 YFSETQ, per germline. The V gene end was trimmed by 2 bases and the J gene end by 0 bases; junction bases not matched to a gene: 12. The CDR3 loop is CASSFLSGGHTMNTEAFF. The CDR3 DNA reads TGCGCCAGCAGCTTTCTGTCAGGGGGCCACACTATGAACACTGAAGCTTTCTTT.

This chain joins TRBV7-9 and TRBJ2-1; 7 nucleotides agree with TRBD2. V lost 5 bases and J lost 2; bases outside the gene matches: 6. The length of the CDR3 is 15 residues. Germline loops: CDR1 SEHNR, CDR2 FQNEAQ (reference sequence). CDR3 region: CASSNSGRPYNEQFF. In DNA, the CDR3 is TGTGCCAGCAGCAATAGCGGGCGGCCCTACAATGAGCAGTTCTTC.

This clone has only a few counts. The chain carries TRBV7-9 and TRBJ1-5, with 7 bases aligning to TRBD1. After removal of 5 bases from V and 2 bases from J, the junction contained 3 bases not matched to a gene. This CDR3 has 14 amino acids. Germline V gene data show CDR1 as SEHNR and CDR2 as FQNEAQ (reference sequence). The CDR3 reads CASSATGGNQPQHF. DNA for the CDR3: TGTGCCAGCAGCGCCACAGGGGGCAATCAGCCCCAGCATTTT.

This clone has just a few counts. The V call is TRBV4-2, the J call TRBJ1-5, with D unclear. Trimming removed 0 bases at V and 5 bases at J, with 11 bases between. The germline V gene encodes CDR1 LGHNA and CDR2 YNFKEQ. The CDR3 spans 15 residues. The CDR3 DNA is TGTGCCAGCAGCCAAGATCTGGTCGGGGATCAGCCCCAGCATTTT. Translation: CASSQDLVGDQPQHF.

The J gene is TRBJ2-3, the V gene TRBV7-9, with D possibly matching TRBD2 (6 bases). The V gene lost 1 base and the J gene lost 4 bases, with 12 bases spanning the gap. In germline, CDR1 is SEHNR, CDR2 FQNEAQ (reference sequence). The CDR3 contains 15 residues. CDR3 sequence: CASSLGTGGADTQYF. The CDR3 DNA reads as TGTGCCAGCAGCTTAGGGACCGGGGGAGCAGATACGCAGTATTTT. Looking up the rest from reference TRBV7-9 and TRBJ2-3 gives the full variable domain: DTGVSQNPRHKITKRGQNVTFRCDPISEHNRLYWYRQTLGQGPEFLTYFQNEAQLEKSRLLSDRFSAERPKGSFSTLEIQRTEQGDSAMYLCASSLGTGGADTQYFGPGTRLTVL.

The CDR3 protein is CASLNEQFF. The CDR3 DNA follows: TGTGCCTCCCTAAATGAGCAGTTCTTC. This chain connects TRBV30 to TRBJ2-1, with unresolved D. The CDR3 totals 9 residues. Per the germline V gene, CDR1 is GTSNPN and CDR2 is SVGIG (reference sequence). V was pared by 7 bases and J by 7 bases, with 5 bases between.

Only a few counts were recorded for this clone. The CDR3 sequence: CASSFDLGYTF. The CDR3 DNA is TGTGCCAGCAGCTTCGACTTGGGCTACACCTTC. This chain uses TRBV11-2 with TRBJ1-2; D is undetermined. Trimming pared 3 bases from V and 8 bases from J, leaving 7 bases between. CDR3 length: 11 residues. The germline CDR1 and CDR2 sequences are SGHAT and FQNNGV.

This clone was found a few times. The rearrangement joins TRBV5-6 to TRBJ2-7; tentative D call: TRBD1 (5 bases). The V gene's germline CDR1 is SGHDT and CDR2 YYEEEE. The CDR3 length is 14 residues. Trimming left V 1 base short and J 0 bases short, with 8 bases between. The CDR3 reads CASSLKGSSYEQYF. Here the CDR3 DNA reads TGTGCCAGCAGCTTGAAGGGGTCCTCCTACGAGCAGTACTTC.

This clone was counted a single time. J is TRBJ1-5 and V is TRBV6-1; TRBD1 might be the D (5 bases). The ends were cut back, 9 bases at V and 7 bases at J, with 16 bases in the middle. This CDR3 is built from 13 residues. Germline CDR1 reads MNHNS; CDR2 reads SASEGT. The CDR3 region is CASLLGGDQPQHF. Here the CDR3 DNA reads TGTGCCAGTCTACTTGGGGGGGACCAGCCCCAGCATTTT.

This clone has at least ten counts. The rearrangement links TRBV15 to TRBJ1-4; D gene uncertain. The length of the CDR3 is 17 residues. V was cut by 0 bases and J by 8 bases, with 19 bases left in between. Germline-derived CDR1 and CDR2 are LNHNV and YYDKDF (reference sequence). The CDR3 DNA follows: TGTGCCACCAGCAGAGATCCCCGAGGAGGTATGGGGGAAAAACTGTTTTTT. Translating it yields CATSRDPRGGMGEKLFF.

The V gene is TRBV6-1, the J gene TRBJ2-7; 11 bases fit TRBD2. V shed 5 bases, J shed 7 bases, and the junction held 4 bases outside the gene matches. CDR1 is MNHNS, CDR2 SASEGT, per germline. There are 13 residues in the CDR3. The DNA for the CDR3 is TGTGCCAGCAGTTTACTAGCGGGGGAAGAGCAGTACTTC. This encodes CASSLLAGEEQYF.

V and J are TRBV27 and TRBJ2-6; 8 nucleotides align to TRBD1. This CDR3 has 19 residues. V shed 5 bases, J shed 4 bases, and the junction held 16 bases outside the gene matches. From germline, CDR1 is MNHEY and CDR2 SMNVEV (reference sequence). CDR3 protein: CASSITPATGVIGANVLTF. As DNA, the CDR3 is TGTGCCAGCAGTATAACTCCCGCGACAGGGGTAATCGGGGCCAACGTCCTGACTTTC. The variable domain in full, completed from reference TRBV27 and TRBJ2-6, reads EAQVTQNPRYLITVTGKKLTVTCSQNMNHEYMSWYRQDPGLGLRQIYYSMNVEVTDKGDVPEGYKVSRKEKRNFPLILESPSPNQTSLYFCASSITPATGVIGANVLTFGAGSRLTVL.

The chain is built from TRBV6-4 and TRBJ2-2; D might be TRBD2 (6 bases). This CDR3 comprises 13 residues. Trimming shortened V by 1 base and J by 6 bases, and 6 bases separated the two germline ends. Germline-derived CDR1 and CDR2 are MRHNA and SNTAGT. The CDR3 loop reads CASSDWEAGELFF. CDR3 sequence (DNA): TGTGCCAGCAGTGACTGGGAGGCCGGGGAGCTGTTTTTT.